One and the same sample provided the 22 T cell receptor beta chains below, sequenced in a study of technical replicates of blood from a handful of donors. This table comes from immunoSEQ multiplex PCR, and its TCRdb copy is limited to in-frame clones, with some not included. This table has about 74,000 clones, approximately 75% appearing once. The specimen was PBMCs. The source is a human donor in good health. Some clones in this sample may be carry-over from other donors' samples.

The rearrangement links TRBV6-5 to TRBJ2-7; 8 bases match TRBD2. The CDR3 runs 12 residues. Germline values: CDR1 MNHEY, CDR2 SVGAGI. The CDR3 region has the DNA TGTGTTGGGAAAGCGGGAGTGCACGAGCAGTACTTC. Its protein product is CVGKAGVHEQYF.

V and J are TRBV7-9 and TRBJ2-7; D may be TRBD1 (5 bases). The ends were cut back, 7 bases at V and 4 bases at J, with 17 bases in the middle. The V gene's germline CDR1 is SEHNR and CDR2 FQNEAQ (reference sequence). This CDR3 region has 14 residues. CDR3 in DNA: TGTGCCAGCAATAAGGGGTCTTCCGAGTACGAGCAGTACTTC. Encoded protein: CASNKGSSEYEQYF.

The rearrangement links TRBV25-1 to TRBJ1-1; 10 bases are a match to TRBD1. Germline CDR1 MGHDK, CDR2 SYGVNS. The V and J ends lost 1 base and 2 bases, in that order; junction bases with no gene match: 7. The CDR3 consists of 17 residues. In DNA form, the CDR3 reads TGTGCCAGCAGTGAATTAGGGACAGGGGAGATCAACACTGAAGCTTTCTTT. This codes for CASSELGTGEINTEAFF.

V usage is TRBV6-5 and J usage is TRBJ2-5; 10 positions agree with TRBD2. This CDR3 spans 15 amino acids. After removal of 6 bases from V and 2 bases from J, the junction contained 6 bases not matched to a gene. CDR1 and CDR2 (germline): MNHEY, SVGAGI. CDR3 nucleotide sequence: TGTGCCAGCAGCTCCGGGACTAGCGCACAAGAGACCCAGTACTTC. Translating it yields CASSSGTSAQETQYF.

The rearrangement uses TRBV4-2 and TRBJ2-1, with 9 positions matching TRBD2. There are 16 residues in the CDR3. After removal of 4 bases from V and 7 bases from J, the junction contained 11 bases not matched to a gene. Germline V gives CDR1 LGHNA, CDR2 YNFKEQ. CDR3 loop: CASSLGTSWVGNEQFF. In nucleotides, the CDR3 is TGTGCCAGCAGCCTCGGGACTAGCTGGGTTGGGAATGAGCAGTTCTTC.

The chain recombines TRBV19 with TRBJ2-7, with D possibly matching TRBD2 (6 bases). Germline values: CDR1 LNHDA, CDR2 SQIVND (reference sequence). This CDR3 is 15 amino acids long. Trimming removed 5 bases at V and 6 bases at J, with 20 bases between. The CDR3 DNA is TGTGCCAGTAGTTTCCCGGGACTTCAGATAGGCGAGCAGTACTTC. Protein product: CASSFPGLQIGEQYF. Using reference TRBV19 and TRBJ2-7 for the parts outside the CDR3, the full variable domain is DGGITQSPKYLFRKEGQNVTLSCEQNLNHDAMYWYRQDPGQGLRLIYYSQIVNDFQKGDIAEGYSVSREKKESFPLTVTSAQKNPTAFYLCASSFPGLQIGEQYFGPGTRLTVT.

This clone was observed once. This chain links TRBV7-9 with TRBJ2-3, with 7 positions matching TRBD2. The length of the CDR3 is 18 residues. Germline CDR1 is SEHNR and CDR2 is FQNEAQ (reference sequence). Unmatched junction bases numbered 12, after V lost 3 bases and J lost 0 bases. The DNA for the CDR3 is TGTGCCAGCAGCTTTCGGACTAGTGGGGATCCTAGCACAGATACGCAGTATTTT. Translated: CASSFRTSGDPSTDTQYF.

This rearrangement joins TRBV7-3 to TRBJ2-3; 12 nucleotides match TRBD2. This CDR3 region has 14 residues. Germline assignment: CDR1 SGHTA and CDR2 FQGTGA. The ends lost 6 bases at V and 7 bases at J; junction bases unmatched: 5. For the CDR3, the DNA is TGTGCCAGCAGTTCTAGCGGGGGGGGAAATACGCAGTATTTT. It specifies CASSSSGGGNTQYF. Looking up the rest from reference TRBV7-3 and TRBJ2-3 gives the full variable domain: GAGVSQTPSNKVTEKGKYVELRCDPISGHTALYWYRQSLGQGPEFLIYFQGTGAADDSGLPNDRFFAVRPEGSVSTLKIQRTERGDSAVYLCASSSSGGGNTQYFGPGTRLTVL.

CDR3 bases: TGCGCCAGCAGCTTGGCCTTGAAGGACAGAATGAACACTGAAGCTTTCTTT. Translating gives CASSLALKDRMNTEAFF. The chain recombines TRBV5-1 with TRBJ1-1, with D tentatively TRBD1 (6 bases). Trimming left V 0 bases short and J 0 bases short, with 15 bases between. Per germline, CDR1 SGHRS and CDR2 YFSETQ. The CDR3 is 17 residues long.

The CDR3 DNA reads as TGTGCCTGGAAGACCCAAGGGGGTACTAATGAAAAACTGTTTTTT. Its translation is CAWKTQGGTNEKLFF. The chain combines TRBV30 with TRBJ1-4, with D perhaps matching TRBD1 (6 bases). The CDR3 length is 15 residues. V lost 4 bases, J lost 2 bases, and 14 bases lay in between. Per the germline V gene, CDR1 is GTSNPN and CDR2 is SVGIG (reference sequence). The whole variable domain, filled in from reference TRBV30 and TRBJ1-4, reads SQTIHQWPATLVQPVGSPLSLECTVEGTSNPNLYWYRQAAGRGLQLLFYSVGIGQISSEVPQNLSASRPQDRQFILSSKKLLLSDSGFYLCAWKTQGGTNEKLFFGSGTQLSVL.

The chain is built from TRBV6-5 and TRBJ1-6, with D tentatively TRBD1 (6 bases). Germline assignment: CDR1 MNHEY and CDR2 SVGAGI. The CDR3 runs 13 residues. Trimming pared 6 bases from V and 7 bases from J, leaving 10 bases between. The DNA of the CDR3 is TGTGCCAGCAGCCCACAGGGAAATTCACCCCTCCACTTT. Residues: CASSPQGNSPLHF.

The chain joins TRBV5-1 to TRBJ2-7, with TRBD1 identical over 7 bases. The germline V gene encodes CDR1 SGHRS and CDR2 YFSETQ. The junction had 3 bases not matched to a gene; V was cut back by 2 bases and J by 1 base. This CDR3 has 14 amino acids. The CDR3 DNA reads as TGCGCCAGCAGCTTCTACAGGGGATCCTACGAGCAGTACTTC. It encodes CASSFYRGSYEQYF.

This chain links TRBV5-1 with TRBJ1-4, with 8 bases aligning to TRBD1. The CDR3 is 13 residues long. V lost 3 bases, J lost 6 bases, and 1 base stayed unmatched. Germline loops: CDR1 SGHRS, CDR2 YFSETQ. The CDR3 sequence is CASSSGGHEKLFF. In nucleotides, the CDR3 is TGCGCCAGCAGCTCAGGGGGCCATGAAAAACTGTTTTTT.

CDR3 loop: CASSPVTGVDQPQHF. The CDR3 region has the DNA TGTGCCAGCAGCCCCGTTACAGGGGTGGATCAGCCCCAGCATTTT. This rearrangement joins TRBV11-3 to TRBJ1-5; 7 bases are a match to TRBD1. CDR1 and CDR2 (germline): SGHNT, YENEEA. V lost 5 bases, J lost 5 bases, and 9 bases stayed unmatched. CDR3 length equals 15 residues. The full variable domain, rest sourced from reference TRBV11-3 and TRBJ1-5, is EAGVVQSPRYKIIEKKQPVAFWCNPISGHNTLYWYLQNLGQGPELLIRYENEEAVDDSQLPKDRFSAERLKGVDSTLKIQPAELGDSAVYLCASSPVTGVDQPQHFGDGTRLSIL.

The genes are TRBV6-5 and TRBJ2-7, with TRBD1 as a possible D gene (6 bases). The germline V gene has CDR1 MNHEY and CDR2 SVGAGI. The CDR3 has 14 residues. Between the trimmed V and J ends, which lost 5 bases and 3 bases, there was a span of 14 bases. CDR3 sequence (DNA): TGTGCCAGCAGTATTGGGCAGGGGATCTACGAGCAGTACTTC. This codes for CASSIGQGIYEQYF.

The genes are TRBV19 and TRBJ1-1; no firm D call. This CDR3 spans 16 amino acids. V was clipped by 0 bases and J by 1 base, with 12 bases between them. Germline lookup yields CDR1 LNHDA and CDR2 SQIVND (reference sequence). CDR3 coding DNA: TGTGCCAGTAGTATAGATCTATCGGCGGGGAACACTGAAGCTTTCTTT. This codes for CASSIDLSAGNTEAFF.

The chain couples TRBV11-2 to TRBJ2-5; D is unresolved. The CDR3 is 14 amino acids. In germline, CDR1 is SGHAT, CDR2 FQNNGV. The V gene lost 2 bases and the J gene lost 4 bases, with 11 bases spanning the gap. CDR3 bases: TGTGCCAGCAGCTTATTTGTTGCGGCAGAGACCCAGTACTTC. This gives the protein CASSLFVAAETQYF.

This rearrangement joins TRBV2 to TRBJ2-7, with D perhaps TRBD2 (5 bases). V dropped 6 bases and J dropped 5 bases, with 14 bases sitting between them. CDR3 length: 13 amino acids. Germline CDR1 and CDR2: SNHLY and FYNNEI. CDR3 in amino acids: CASRSRTRNEQYF. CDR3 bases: TGTGCCAGCAGATCCCGAACTAGGAACGAGCAGTACTTC. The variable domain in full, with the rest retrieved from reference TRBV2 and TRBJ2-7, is EPEVTQTPSHQVTQMGQEVILRCVPISNHLYFYWYRQILGQKVEFLVSFYNNEISEKSEIFDDQFSVERPDGSNFTLKIRSTKLEDSAMYFCASRSRTRNEQYFGPGTRLTVT.

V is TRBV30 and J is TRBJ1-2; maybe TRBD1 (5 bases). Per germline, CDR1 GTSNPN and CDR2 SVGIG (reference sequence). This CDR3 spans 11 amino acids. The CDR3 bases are TGTGGAAACAGGTCACCGGGTGGCTACACCTTC. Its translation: CGNRSPGGYTF.

For the CDR3, the DNA is TGTGCCAGCAGCCCACAGGACAGATCCTACAATGAGCAGTTCTTC. Translating gives CASSPQDRSYNEQFF. The chain has TRBV5-6 and TRBJ2-1; D possibly corresponds to TRBD1 (6 bases). The V and J ends lost 4 bases and 1 base respectively, with 12 bases between them. This CDR3 has 15 residues. Germline V lookup: CDR1 SGHDT, CDR2 YYEEEE.

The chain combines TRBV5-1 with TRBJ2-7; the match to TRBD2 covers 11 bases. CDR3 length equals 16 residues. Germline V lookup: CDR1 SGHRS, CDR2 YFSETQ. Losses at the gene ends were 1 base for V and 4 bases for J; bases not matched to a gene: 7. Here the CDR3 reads CASSLLTSGSLYEQYF. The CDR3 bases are TGCGCCAGCAGCTTGTTAACTAGCGGGAGTTTATACGAGCAGTACTTC.

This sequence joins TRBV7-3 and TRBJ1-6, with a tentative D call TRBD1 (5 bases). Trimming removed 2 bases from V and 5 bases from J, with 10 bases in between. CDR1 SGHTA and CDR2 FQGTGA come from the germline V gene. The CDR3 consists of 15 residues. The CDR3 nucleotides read TGTGCCAGCAGCTTATTAGGGACTGATAATTCACCCCTCCACTTT. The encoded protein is CASSLLGTDNSPLHF.